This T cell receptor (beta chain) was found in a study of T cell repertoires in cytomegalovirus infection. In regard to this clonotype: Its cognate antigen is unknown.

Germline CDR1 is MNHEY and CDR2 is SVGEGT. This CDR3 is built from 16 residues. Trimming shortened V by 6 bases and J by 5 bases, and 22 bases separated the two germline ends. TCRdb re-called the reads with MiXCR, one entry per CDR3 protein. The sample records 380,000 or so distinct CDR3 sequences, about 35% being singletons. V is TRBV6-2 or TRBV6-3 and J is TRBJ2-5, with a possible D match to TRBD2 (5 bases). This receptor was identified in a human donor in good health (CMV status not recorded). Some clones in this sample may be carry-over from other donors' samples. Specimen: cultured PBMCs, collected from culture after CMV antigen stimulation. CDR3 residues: CASRLRSAAREETQYF. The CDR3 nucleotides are TGTGCCAGCAGGCTGAGGTCAGCGGCGAGGGAGGAGACCCAGTACTTC.